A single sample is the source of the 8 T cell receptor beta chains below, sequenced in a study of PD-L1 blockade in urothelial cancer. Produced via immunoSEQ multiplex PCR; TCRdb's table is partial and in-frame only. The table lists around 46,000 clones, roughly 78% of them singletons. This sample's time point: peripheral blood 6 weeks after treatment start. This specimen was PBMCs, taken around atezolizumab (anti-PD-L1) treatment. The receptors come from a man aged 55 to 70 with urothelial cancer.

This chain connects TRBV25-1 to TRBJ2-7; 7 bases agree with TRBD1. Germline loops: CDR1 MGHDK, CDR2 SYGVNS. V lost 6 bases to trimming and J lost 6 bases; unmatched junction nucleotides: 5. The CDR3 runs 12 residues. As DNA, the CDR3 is TGTGCCAGCAGCCCGACAGGGAGCGAGCAGTACTTC. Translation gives CASSPTGSEQYF.

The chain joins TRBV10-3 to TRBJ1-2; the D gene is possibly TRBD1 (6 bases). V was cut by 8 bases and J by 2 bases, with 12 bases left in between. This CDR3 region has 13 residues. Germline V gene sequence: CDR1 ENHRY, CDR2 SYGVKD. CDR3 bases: TGTGCCATCCATGACAGGAACAACTATGGCTACACCTTC. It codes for CAIHDRNNYGYTF.

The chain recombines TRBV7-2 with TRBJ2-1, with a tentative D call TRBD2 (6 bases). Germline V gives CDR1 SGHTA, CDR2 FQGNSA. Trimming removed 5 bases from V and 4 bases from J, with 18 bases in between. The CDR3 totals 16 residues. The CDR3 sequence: CASSPFGAGLYNEQFF. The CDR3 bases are TGTGCCAGCAGCCCCTTCGGGGCGGGGCTATACAATGAGCAGTTCTTC.

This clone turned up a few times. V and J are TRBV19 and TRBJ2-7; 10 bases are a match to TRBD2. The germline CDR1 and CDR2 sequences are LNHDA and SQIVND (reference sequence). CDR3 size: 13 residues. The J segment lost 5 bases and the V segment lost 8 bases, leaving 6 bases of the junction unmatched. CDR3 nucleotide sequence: TGTGCCAGTGCTAGCGGGAGTAGCGACGAGCAGTACTTC. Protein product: CASASGSSDEQYF.

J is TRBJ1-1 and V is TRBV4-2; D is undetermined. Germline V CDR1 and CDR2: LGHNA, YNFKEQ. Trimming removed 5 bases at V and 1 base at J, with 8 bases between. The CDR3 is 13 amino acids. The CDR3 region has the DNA TGTGCCAGCAGCTTAACACAGAACACTGAAGCTTTCTTT. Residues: CASSLTQNTEAFF.

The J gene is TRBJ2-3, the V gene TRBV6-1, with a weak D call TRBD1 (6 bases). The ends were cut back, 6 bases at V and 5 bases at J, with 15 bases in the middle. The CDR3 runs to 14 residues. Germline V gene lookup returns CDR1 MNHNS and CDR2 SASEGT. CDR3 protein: CASSKTGGKDTQYF. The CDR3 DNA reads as TGTGCCAGCAGCAAGACAGGTGGGAAAGATACGCAGTATTTT.

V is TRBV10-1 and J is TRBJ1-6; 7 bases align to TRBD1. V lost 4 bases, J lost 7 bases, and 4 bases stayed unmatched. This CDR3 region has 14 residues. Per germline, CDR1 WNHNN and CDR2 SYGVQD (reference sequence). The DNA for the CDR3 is TGCGCCAGCAGTGTGGGGGACAGAAATTCACCCCTCCACTTT. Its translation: CASSVGDRNSPLHF.

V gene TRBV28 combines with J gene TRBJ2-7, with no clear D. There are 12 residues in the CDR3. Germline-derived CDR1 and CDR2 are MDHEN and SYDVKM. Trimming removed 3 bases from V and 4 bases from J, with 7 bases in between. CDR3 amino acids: CASSFSQYEQYF. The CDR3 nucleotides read TGTGCCAGCAGTTTTTCTCAGTACGAGCAGTACTTC. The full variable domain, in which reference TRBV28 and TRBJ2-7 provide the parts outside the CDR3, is DVKVTQSSRYLVKRTGEKVFLECVQDMDHENMFWYRQDPGLGLRLIYFSYDVKMKEKGDIPEGYSVSREKKERFSLILESASTNQTSMYLCASSFSQYEQYFGPGTRLTVT.